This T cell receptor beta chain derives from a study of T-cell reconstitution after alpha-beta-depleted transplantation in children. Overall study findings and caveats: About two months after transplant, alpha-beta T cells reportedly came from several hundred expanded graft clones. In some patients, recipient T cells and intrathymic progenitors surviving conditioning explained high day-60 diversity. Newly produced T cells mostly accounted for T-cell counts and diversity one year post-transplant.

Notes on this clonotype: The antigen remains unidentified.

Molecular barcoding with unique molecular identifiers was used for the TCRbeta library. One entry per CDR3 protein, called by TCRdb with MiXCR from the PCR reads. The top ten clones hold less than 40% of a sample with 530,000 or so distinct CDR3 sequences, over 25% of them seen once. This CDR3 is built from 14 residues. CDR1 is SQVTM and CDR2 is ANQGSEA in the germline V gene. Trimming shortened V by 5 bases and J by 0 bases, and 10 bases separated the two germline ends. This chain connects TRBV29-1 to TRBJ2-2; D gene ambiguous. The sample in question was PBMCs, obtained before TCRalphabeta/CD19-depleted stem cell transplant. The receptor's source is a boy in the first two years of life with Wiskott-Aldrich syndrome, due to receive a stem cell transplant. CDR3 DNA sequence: TGCAGCGTTCTGGTGGCAGCGAACACCGGGGAGCTGTTTTTT. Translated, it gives CSVLVAANTGELFF.